This T cell receptor beta chain was sequenced for a study of CD8 T cells in ankylosing spondylitis. Study results and limitations: Relatively scarce in peripheral blood, disease-linked clones were CD8+.

Concerning this clonotype itself: Its target is not known.

From the 5' RACE reads, TCRdb called clonotypes with MiXCR, one entry per CDR3 protein. This sample yields 250,000 to 300,000 distinct CDR3 sequences, of which 15% to 20% are seen a single time; under 40% belongs to the top ten. The V end was cut by 6 bases, the J end by 4 bases, with 13 bases between. This CDR3 region has 13 residues. Germline V lookup: CDR1 SNHLY, CDR2 FYNNEI. This clonotype was obtained from a male donor with ankylosing spondylitis or in good health (not recorded which). Sequenced material: blood, either unsorted or a sorted T cell fraction (not recorded which). V and J are TRBV2 and TRBJ2-7; D unclear. The CDR3 DNA follows: TGTGCCAGCAGAGACTCGACGGCGTACGAGCAGTACTTC. This translates into CASRDSTAYEQYF. Looking up the rest from reference TRBV2 and TRBJ2-7 gives the full variable domain: EPEVTQTPSHQVTQMGQEVILRCVPISNHLYFYWYRQILGQKVEFLVSFYNNEISEKSEIFDDQFSVERPDGSNFTLKIRSTKLEDSAMYFCASRDSTAYEQYFGPGTRLTVT.